These 16 T cell receptor beta chains were all obtained from the same sample, sequenced in a study of CD8 T cells in Susac syndrome. RNA, at about 0.5 to 1 ug, was reverse transcribed with random hexamers. TCRdb re-derived calls from the immunoSEQ multiplex PCR reads in MiXCR, one entry per CDR3 protein. The table includes some 150,000 distinct CDR3 sequences, about 95% detected once. Source material: CD4+ T cells from PBMCs. The source is a human donor with Susac syndrome.

The gene calls are TRBV14 and TRBJ2-5; 7 nucleotides align to TRBD2. The CDR3 runs to 13 residues. CDR1 and CDR2 from the germline V gene are SGHDN and FVKESK. Germline trimming cut 4 bases from V and 3 bases from J; bases unmatched to any gene: 2. The DNA of the CDR3 is TGTGCCAGCAGCCGCGGGACTAAAGAGACCCAGTACTTC. Encoded protein: CASSRGTKETQYF.

This clonotype was counted a single time. The chain combines TRBV29-1 with TRBJ2-7, with 7 bases fitting TRBD1. The CDR3 has 13 residues. CDR1 and CDR2 from the germline V gene are SQVTM and ANQGSEA. The ends lost 7 bases at V and 2 bases at J; junction bases unmatched: 8. The chain's CDR3 is CSAASTGTYEQYF. The CDR3 bases are TGCAGCGCGGCCTCGACAGGGACCTACGAGCAGTACTTC.

The chain couples TRBV5-6 to TRBJ1-5, with D unresolved. The V and J ends lost 2 bases and 1 base respectively, with 7 bases between them. The CDR3 is 14 amino acids. CDR1 and CDR2 from the germline V gene are SGHDT and YYEEEE. This CDR3 reads CASSFRVSNQPQHF. The CDR3 nucleotides read TGTGCCAGCAGCTTTAGGGTGAGCAATCAGCCCCAGCATTTT.

This chain connects TRBV5-1 to TRBJ2-3, with TRBD1 identical over 8 bases. Germline-derived CDR1 and CDR2 are SGHRS and YFSETQ. V gave up 3 bases and J gave up 3 bases; unmatched junction bases: 6. This CDR3 spans 15 amino acids. The CDR3, as DNA: TGCGCCAGCAGCTCCCGACAGGGGCGGACAGATACGCAGTATTTT. Protein sequence: CASSSRQGRTDTQYF.

This rearrangement joins TRBV4-2 to TRBJ1-4; D is ambiguous. V was pared by 7 bases and J by 4 bases, with 13 bases between. The CDR3 covers 14 residues. CDR1 LGHNA and CDR2 YNFKEQ come from the germline V gene. The CDR3 DNA is TGTGCCAGCACCGCGGACGGCCGTAATGAAAAACTGTTTTTT. It specifies CASTADGRNEKLFF.

J is TRBJ2-1 and V is TRBV5-1; D gene ambiguous. There are 13 residues in the CDR3. The germline CDR1 and CDR2 sequences are SGHRS and YFSETQ. The V end was cut by 3 bases, the J end by 7 bases, with 11 bases between. CDR3 coding DNA: TGCGCCAGCAGCTCGAGGTCCTTGAATGAGCAGTTCTTC. It specifies CASSSRSLNEQFF.

V and J are TRBV28 and TRBJ1-2; D gene uncertain. CDR3 length: 12 amino acids. The V gene lost 1 base and the J gene lost 8 bases, with 8 bases spanning the gap. CDR1 is MDHEN and CDR2 is SYDVKM in the germline V gene. CDR3 DNA: TGTGCCAGCAGTTTATCGGCAAAGGGCTACACCTTC. This encodes CASSLSAKGYTF.

This clonotype was detected only once. The J gene is TRBJ1-2, the V gene TRBV30; 9 positions match TRBD1. Trimming removed 3 bases from V and 3 bases from J; junction bases left unmatched: 8. The germline gives CDR1 GTSNPN, CDR2 SVGIG (reference sequence). The CDR3 length is 15 residues. The DNA of the CDR3 is TGTGCCTGGAGCGCTCCGGGACAGGGATACTATGGCTACACCTTC. Encoded protein: CAWSAPGQGYYGYTF.

This clonotype was observed a handful of times. The chain recombines TRBV5-1 with TRBJ2-7; perhaps TRBD1 as D (6 bases). The V end lost 4 bases, the J end lost 0 bases, and 14 bases lay between the germline ends. This CDR3 spans 15 amino acids. Germline V gene data show CDR1 as SGHRS and CDR2 as YFSETQ. CDR3 loop: CASSTGQRSSYEQYF. The CDR3 coding sequence is TGCGCCAGCAGCACCGGACAGCGGAGCTCCTACGAGCAGTACTTC. Supplemented by reference TRBV5-1 and TRBJ2-7, the full variable domain reads KAGVTQTPRYLIKTRGQQVTLSCSPISGHRSVSWYQQTPGQGLQFLFEYFSETQRNKGNFPGRFSGRQFSNSRSEMNVSTLELGDSALYLCASSTGQRSSYEQYFGPGTRLTVT.

The chain links TRBV12-3 or TRBV12-4 to TRBJ1-5; D unresolved. The V end lost 3 bases, the J end lost 9 bases, and 12 bases lay between the germline ends. The CDR3 sequence is 13 residues long. The CDR3 DNA is TGTGCCAGCAGTTTCGGGATTCCTCGGCCCCAGCATTTT. It codes for CASSFGIPRPQHF.

The rearrangement joins TRBV12-3 or TRBV12-4 to TRBJ1-2; 9 bases line up with TRBD1. The V and J ends lost 6 bases and 6 bases, in that order; junction bases with no gene match: 11. The CDR3 extends over 15 amino acids. The CDR3 bases are TGTGCCAGCAGCCCTCCTCCGGGACAGGGCGATGGCTACACCTTC. It translates to CASSPPPGQGDGYTF.

This clonotype was counted a single time. The V gene is TRBV12-3 or TRBV12-4, the J gene TRBJ2-2, with 13 bases identical to TRBD2. The CDR3 consists of 16 residues. J was trimmed by 7 bases and V by 7 bases; bases with no gene match: 9. The CDR3, as DNA: TGTGCCAGCACCCATACTAGCGGGAGGGCCAACGGGGAGCTGTTTTTT. Its translation: CASTHTSGRANGELFF.

This chain joins TRBV29-1 and TRBJ1-1; D is unresolved. Germline V gives CDR1 SQVTM, CDR2 ANQGSEA. The V end lost 3 bases, the J end lost 4 bases, and 9 bases lay between the germline ends. The length of the CDR3 is 12 residues. CDR3 region: CSVEGLGTEAFF. CDR3 nucleotide sequence: TGCAGCGTTGAGGGGTTGGGCACTGAAGCTTTCTTT. Based on the CDR3 plus reference TRBV29-1 and TRBJ1-1, the full variable domain is SAVISQKPSRDICQRGTSLTIQCQVDSQVTMMFWYRQQPGQSLTLIATANQGSEATYESGFVIDKFPISRPNLTFSTLTVSNMSPEDSSIYLCSVEGLGTEAFFGQGTRLTVV.

This sequence joins TRBV7-9 and TRBJ2-2, with 7 positions matching TRBD2. CDR1 and CDR2 (germline): SEHNR, FQNEAQ (reference sequence). The junction had 3 bases not matched to a gene; V was cut back by 5 bases and J by 6 bases. The CDR3 length is 13 residues. CDR3 bases: TGTGCCAGCAGCACGGCGGGGGCCGGGGAGCTGTTTTTT. Its translation: CASSTAGAGELFF.

The chain links TRBV12-3 or TRBV12-4 to TRBJ2-1, with 9 nucleotides matching TRBD2. V was clipped by 1 base and J by 8 bases; unmatched bases: 9. The CDR3 loop spans 16 amino acids. For the CDR3, the DNA is TGTGCCAGCAGTTTAGGGTCGGGGGGGACTAGCTATGAGCAGTTCTTC. This gives the protein CASSLGSGGTSYEQFF.

The genes are TRBV23-1 and TRBJ2-1; tentative D call: TRBD2 (6 bases). TRBV23-1 is an ORF; its function is uncertain. The germline V and J ends were trimmed by 0 bases and 8 bases, with 11 bases remaining between them. The CDR3 contains 14 residues. CDR3 coding DNA: TGCGCCAGCAGTCAATCTAAGGGAGGCGATGAGCAGTTCTTC. This encodes CASSQSKGGDEQFF.